This T cell receptor beta chain came from a study of siplizumab effects on memory and regulatory T cells (dated by TCRdb to the late 2010s). For the wider study: The study looked at the effect of siplizumab, an anti-CD2 antibody, on alloreactive T-cell subsets in allogeneic mixed lymphocyte reactions made from human PBMCs.

Library preparation employed the immunoSEQ multiplex PCR assay. The deep sequencing platform assayed about 90,000 TCR templates per sample. Genomic DNA extracted from sorted T cells was used for TCRbeta CDR3 sequencing. Turning to the authors' computational methods: The R programming language was used for the clonal analysis of the TCRbeta CDR3 data. Alloreactive CD4+ and CD8+ clones were identified by comparing unstimulated samples to CFSE-low samples taken after the reaction. By matching sequences to the repertoires of sorted unstimulated Treg and non-Treg cells, each alloreactive CD4+ clone was assigned a regulatory or non-regulatory origin. Not all clones reach the TCRdb copy of this immuneACCESS table, which keeps in-frame sequences only. Checked studies attribute under half of the gap to unresolved V genes and leave the rest unexplained. The V and J calls and clone size were taken over from that table, and D and trimming were inferred from the DNA. The sample data list some 100,000 clones, and more than 85% of these were observed just once. Under 8.5% of the sample belongs to the ten largest clones.

Paper-wide results and their limitations: Sequences below about 10^-5 frequency were poorly captured, so only a minor fraction of alloreactive clones could be mapped to unstimulated subsets. For roughly 75-97% of proliferating CD4+ or CD8+ clones, no naive or memory phenotype could be assigned. The cumulative frequency of alloreactive sequences traceable to unstimulated CD4+ memory T cells was significantly reduced by siplizumab. In reactions with siplizumab, an average of 68.8% of mappable alloreactive CD4+ clones were Treg-derived, compared with roughly 26% in control reactions. No functional confirmation was obtained for the suppressive function of proliferating Tregs from siplizumab cultures. Compared with memory T cells, unstimulated naive T cells appeared more diverse, and naive cells seemed to make a substantial contribution to the alloresponse.

In regard to this clone: The antigen it binds to is not known. No base qualities exist here, and no much larger clone lies one base off it.

V and J lose 3 bases and 7 bases, and a span of 7 bases separates them. The CDR3, from cysteine to phenylalanine, totals 12 residues. Just CDR3 DNA is preserved here, 36 bases in frame from base 1. In the germline V gene (reference sequence), CDR1 corresponds to SEHNR and CDR2 to FQNEAQ. Sorted unstimulated T cells and proliferating T cells recovered from mixed lymphocyte reactions were subjected to TCRbeta CDR3 sequencing. Fresh whole blood from more than 8 HLA-typed healthy donors was used as the source from which PBMCs were isolated. Material for sequencing was CD8+ T cells sorted from blood. The sequence joins TRBV7-9 to TRBJ2-1; the D gene identity is not certain. The sequence was collected from a human donor in good health. The DNA is as follows: TGTGCCAGCAGCTTTGGCGCGAATGAGCAGTTCTTC. Its product reads: CASSFGANEQFF. The CDR3 plus the reference TRBV7-9 and TRBJ2-1 genes for the other parts give the full variable domain: DTGVSQNPRHKITKRGQNVTFRCDPISEHNRLYWYRQTLGQGPEFLTYFQNEAQLEKSRLLSDRFSAERPKGSFSTLEIQRTEQGDSAMYLCASSFGANEQFFGPGTRLTVL.